This record covers a single T cell receptor (beta chain). The protocol was immunoSEQ multiplex PCR, while the TCRdb copy is restricted to in-frame clones and leaves out a portion. The profile shows around 110,000 clones, about 90% of them singletons. The data belong to a study of T cell responses to AZD1222 COVID-19 vaccine. The germline gives CDR1 LGHDT, CDR2 YNNKEL (reference sequence). The V end was cut by 2 bases, the J end by 3 bases, with 5 bases between. The CDR3 is made up of 13 amino acids. This chain links TRBV3-1 (or the pseudogene TRBV3-2) with TRBJ1-3, with D unresolved. The sequencing here drew on peripheral blood, taken on day 0 of AZD1222 vaccination. The source is an adult in good health. In DNA, the CDR3 is TGTGCCAGCAGCCAATCGAGTGGAAACACCATATATTTT. Translating gives CASSQSSGNTIYF.